This paragraph covers one T cell receptor beta chain sequence. Per germline, CDR1 LNHDA and CDR2 SQIVND (reference sequence). The CDR3 length is 16 residues. V shed 7 bases, J shed 7 bases, and the junction held 12 bases outside the gene matches. The entry originates in a study of blood T cell repertoires in COVID-19. As for the study in general: PBMCs, B-cell-depleted T cells, or T cells were the source of the cDNA or gDNA that made up the material.

Clones were sequenced by immunoSEQ multiplex PCR, and TCRdb holds only the in-frame ones, with some missing. The data show tens of thousands of clones, around four fifths seen once. The chain is built from TRBV19 and TRBJ2-4; 11 bases align to TRBD1. The sample consisted of peripheral blood. The TCR was taken from a human donor in a cohort sampled during active COVID-19. The CDR3 region has the DNA TGTGCCAGTACCCATAGGGACAGGGGGTTGTCGAACATTCAGTACTTC. This sequence encodes CASTHRDRGLSNIQYF.